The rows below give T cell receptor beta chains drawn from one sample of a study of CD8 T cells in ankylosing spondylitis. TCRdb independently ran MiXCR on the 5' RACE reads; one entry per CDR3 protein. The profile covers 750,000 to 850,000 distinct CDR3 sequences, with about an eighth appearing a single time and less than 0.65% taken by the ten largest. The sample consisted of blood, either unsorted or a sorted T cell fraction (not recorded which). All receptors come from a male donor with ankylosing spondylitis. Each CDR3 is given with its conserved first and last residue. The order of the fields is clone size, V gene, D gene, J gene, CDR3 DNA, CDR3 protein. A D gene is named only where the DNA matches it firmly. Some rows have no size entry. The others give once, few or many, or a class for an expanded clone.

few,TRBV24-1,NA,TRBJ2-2,TGTGCCACCAGTGATCCCCAGCGGAGCGGGGAGCTGTTTTTT,CATSDPQRSGELFF
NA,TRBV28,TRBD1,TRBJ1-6,TGTGCCAGCTTTGACAGGGTAGATTCACCCCTCCACTTT,CASFDRVDSPLHF
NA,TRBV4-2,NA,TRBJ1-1,TGTGCCAGCAGCCTTATCCCCCCCGGGACCGCTGAAGCTTTCTTT,CASSLIPPGTAEAFF
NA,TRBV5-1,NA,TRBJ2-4,TGCGCCAGCAGCTCGGGGGCGGGGGCCTTCGGCAAAAACATTCAGTACTTC,CASSSGAGAFGKNIQYF
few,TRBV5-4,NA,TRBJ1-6,TGTGCCAGCAGCTTTAAGGGAAACTCACCCCTCCACTTT,CASSFKGNSPLHF
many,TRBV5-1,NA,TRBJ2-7,TGCGCCAGCAGCTGGGACGGGTACTACGAGCAGTACTTC,CASSWDGYYEQYF
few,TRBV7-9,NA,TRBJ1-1,TGTGCCAGCAGCCCCACCACCTGGAACACTGAAGCTTTCTTT,CASSPTTWNTEAFF
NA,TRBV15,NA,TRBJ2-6,TGTGCCACCAGCAGGCGTACCGTTTCATCTGGGGCCAACGTCCTGACTTTC,CATSRRTVSSGANVLTF
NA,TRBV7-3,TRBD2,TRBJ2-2,TGTGCCAGCAGCTTATCGCGGATGGGGAGGGGAGCCGGGGAGCTGTTTTTT,CASSLSRMGRGAGELFF
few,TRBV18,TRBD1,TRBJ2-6,TGTGCCAGCTCACAGGGACAGGGAGTAATCGGGGCCAACGTCCTGACTTTC,CASSQGQGVIGANVLTF
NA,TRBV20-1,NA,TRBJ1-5,TGCAGTGCCCGAGGGCGGTCAGCTCAGCCCCAGCATTTT,CSARGRSAQPQHF
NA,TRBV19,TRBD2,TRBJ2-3,TGTGCCAGTAGTATTCAGCGGGAGCCAGATACGCAGTATTTT,CASSIQREPDTQYF
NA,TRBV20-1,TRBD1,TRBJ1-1,TGCAGTGCTAGGAGACAGGGGATGACTGAAGCTTTCTTT,CSARRQGMTEAFF
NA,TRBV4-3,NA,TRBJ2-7,TGCGCCAGCAGCCAAGATCTCGGGGACTACGAGCAGTACTTC,CASSQDLGDYEQYF
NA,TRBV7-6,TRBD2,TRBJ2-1,TGTGCCAGCAGCTTGGGTATAAAGACTAGCGGGAGGAATGAGCAGTTCTTC,CASSLGIKTSGRNEQFF
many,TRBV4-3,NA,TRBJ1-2,TGCGCCAGCAGCCAAGACCTAAACTATGGCTACACCTTC,CASSQDLNYGYTF
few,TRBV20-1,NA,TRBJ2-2,TGCTGTGTTAACCCTCTATCTCGGGGTAGAGACACCGGGGAGCTGTTTTTT,CCVNPLSRGRDTGELFF
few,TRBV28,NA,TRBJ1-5,TGTGCCAGCAGTTCAACAGTTTCCCCCTTCCCTGGGCATTTT,CASSSTVSPFPGHF
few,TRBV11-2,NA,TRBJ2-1,TGTGCCAGCAGCTTGGCGGCCAAGCAGTTCTTC,CASSLAAKQFF
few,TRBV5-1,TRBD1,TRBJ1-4,TGCGCCAGCAGCTTGGCACCCTCGGGACAGGGCAATGAAAAACTGTTTTTT,CASSLAPSGQGNEKLFF
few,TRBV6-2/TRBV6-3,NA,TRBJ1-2,TGTGCCAGCAGCCCCAACTACAGGTCCGCTGGCTACACCTTC,CASSPNYRSAGYTF
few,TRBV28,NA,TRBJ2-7,TGTGCCAGCAGTCGACTTACCGGGATCTACGAGCAGTACTTC,CASSRLTGIYEQYF
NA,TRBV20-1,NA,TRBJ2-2,TGCAGTGCTAGAGACCCCAGGGGAATCGGGGAGCTGTTTTTT,CSARDPRGIGELFF
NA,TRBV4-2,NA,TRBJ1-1,TGTGCCATCGGCCCTGACAGGAATCTATATATGAACACTGAAGCTTTCTTT,CAIGPDRNLYMNTEAFF
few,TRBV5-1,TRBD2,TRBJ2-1,TGCGCCAGCAGCTTCGGGGCTAGCGGGGAGCAGTTCTTC,CASSFGASGEQFF
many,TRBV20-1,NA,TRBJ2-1,TGCAGTGCGCCAACGAGACTCTACAATGAGCAGTTCTTC,CSAPTRLYNEQFF
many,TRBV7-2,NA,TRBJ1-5,TGTGCCAGCAGCTTTTCAGGGAATCAGCCCCAGCATTTT,CASSFSGNQPQHF
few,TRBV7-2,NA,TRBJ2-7,TGTGCCAGCAGCTTAGTGCTTCCCTACGAGCAGTACTTC,CASSLVLPYEQYF
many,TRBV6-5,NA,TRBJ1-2,TGTGCCAGCAGTTACTCTCCCAGGGCCGGCTACACCTTC,CASSYSPRAGYTF
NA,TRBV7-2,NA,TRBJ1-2,TGTGCCAGCAGCTTAGTCGGCAGGCTCTATGGCTACACCTTC,CASSLVGRLYGYTF